This T cell receptor beta chain was sequenced during a study of T cell responses to AZD1222 COVID-19 vaccine. Regarding the study as a whole: All repertoire sampling was performed exclusively after the peak T cell response.

Clones were sequenced by immunoSEQ multiplex PCR, and TCRdb holds only the in-frame ones, with some missing. This table holds 79,000 or so clones, around nine tenths found once. CDR3 length equals 16 residues. From germline, CDR1 is SGHTA and CDR2 FQGTGA. Trimming pared 2 bases from V and 10 bases from J, leaving 18 bases between. Second-dose recipients at about 4 or about 12 weeks were treated as one pooled group. As to this clone: Its antigen is not known.

The V gene is TRBV7-3, the J gene TRBJ1-6, with TRBD1 as a possible D gene (5 bases). The sample consisted of peripheral blood, taken 28 days after the second AZD1222 dose. The source of this sequence is an adult who received the AZD1222 COVID-19 vaccine. CDR3 in amino acids: CASSLVGGTPSSPLHF. In nucleotides, the CDR3 is TGTGCCAGCAGCTTAGTCGGCGGGACCCCGTCCTCACCCCTCCACTTT. The whole variable domain, filled in from reference TRBV7-3 and TRBJ1-6, reads GAGVSQTPSNKVTEKGKYVELRCDPISGHTALYWYRQSLGQGPEFLIYFQGTGAADDSGLPNDRFFAVRPEGSVSTLKIQRTERGDSAVYLCASSLVGGTPSSPLHFGNGTRLTVT.